These T cell receptor beta chains were read from a single sample in a study of PD-1 and CTLA-4 blockade in melanoma. Method: immunoSEQ multiplex PCR; TCRdb's copy keeps in-frame clones and lacks some. The sample carries over 25,000 clones, roughly nine tenths recorded once. The specimen comprised CD8+ T cells from peripheral blood, sampled before anti-PD-1 treatment. Every receptor here comes from a human donor with melanoma. Each CDR3 is given with its conserved first and last residue. The D gene is left open where the match is weak. Only part of the rows carry a size: once, few, many, or a class if the clone is expanded.

>NA|TRBV10-3|TRBJ2-7|NA
TGTGCCATCAAGGACCCCGGGGGCGAGCAGTACTTC
CAIKDPGGEQYF
>NA|TRBV30|TRBJ1-2|NA
TGTGCCTGTTGTGGGATTGAGTTGTATGGCTACACCTTC
CACCGIELYGYTF
>TRBD1|TRBV7-8|TRBJ1-1|once
TGTGCCAGCAGGACAGGGGTGAACACTGAAGCTTTCTTT
CASRTGVNTEAFF
>NA|TRBV29-1|TRBJ2-1|NA
TGCAGCGTTGAAGCGGATGCCTACAATGAGCAGTTCTTC
CSVEADAYNEQFF
>NA|TRBV12-3/TRBV12-4|TRBJ2-5|NA
TGTGCCAGCAGTCCACTCGGTTCGGGGACCCAGTACTTC
CASSPLGSGTQYF
>TRBD2|TRBV6-1|TRBJ2-5|NA
TGTGCCAGCAGTGAATACAGCGGGGGGGCAGGGTTACAAGAGACCCAGTACTTC
CASSEYSGGAGLQETQYF
>NA|TRBV7-9|TRBJ2-3|NA
TGTGCCAGCAGCTTTAGGGGGACAGATACGCAGTATTTT
CASSFRGTDTQYF
>NA|TRBV27|TRBJ1-1|NA
TGTGCCACCGCAAGGGGTCGGATGGATGAAGCTTTCTTT
CATARGRMDEAFF
>NA|TRBV18|TRBJ1-5|NA
TGTGCCAGCTCACCAGAGGGACCCTATAGCAATCAGCCCCAGCATTTT
CASSPEGPYSNQPQHF
>NA|TRBV12-5|TRBJ2-2|NA
TGTGCTAGTGGCCTATACCCCCTACAGTCGAACACCGGGGAGCTGTTTTTT
CASGLYPLQSNTGELFF
>NA|TRBV10-3|TRBJ2-6|NA
TGTGCCGTTGGGTCGCATGCGTCACCGGCCAACGTCCTGACTTTC
CAVGSHASPANVLTF
>NA|TRBV5-5|TRBJ1-1|NA
TGTGCCAGCAGCTTCCTGTTGAACACTGAAGCTTTCTTT
CASSFLLNTEAFF
>NA|TRBV27|TRBJ2-7|NA
TGTGCCAGCAGCTTCGGCTACCCCTACTACGAGCAGTACTTC
CASSFGYPYYEQYF
>NA|TRBV18|TRBJ1-2|NA
TGTGCCAGCTCACCGGCCGGATTTAGTATGGACGGCTACACCTTC
CASSPAGFSMDGYTF
>NA|TRBV5-1|TRBJ2-5|NA
TGCGCCAGCAGCCCCACGGAGGAAGAGACCCAGTACTTC
CASSPTEEETQYF
>NA|TRBV28|TRBJ1-1|NA
TGTGCCAGCAGTTACCGAATGAACACTGAAGCTTTCTTT
CASSYRMNTEAFF
>NA|TRBV15|TRBJ1-1|NA
TGTGCCACCAGCAGAGAAATAAGCTTGAACACTGAAGCTTTCTTT
CATSREISLNTEAFF